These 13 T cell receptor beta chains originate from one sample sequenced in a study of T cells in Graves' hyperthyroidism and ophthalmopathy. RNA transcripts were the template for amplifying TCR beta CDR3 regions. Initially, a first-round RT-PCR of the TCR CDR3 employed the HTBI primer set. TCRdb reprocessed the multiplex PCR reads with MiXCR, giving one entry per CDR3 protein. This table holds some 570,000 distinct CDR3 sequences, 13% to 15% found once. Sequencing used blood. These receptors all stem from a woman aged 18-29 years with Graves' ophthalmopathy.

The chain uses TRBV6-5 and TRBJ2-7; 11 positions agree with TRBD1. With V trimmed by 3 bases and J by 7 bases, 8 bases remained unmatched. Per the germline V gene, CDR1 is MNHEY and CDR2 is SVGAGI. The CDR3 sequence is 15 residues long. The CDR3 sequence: CASSYRGQGVDEQYF. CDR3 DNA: TGTGCCAGCAGTTATAGGGGACAGGGGGTCGATGAGCAGTACTTC.

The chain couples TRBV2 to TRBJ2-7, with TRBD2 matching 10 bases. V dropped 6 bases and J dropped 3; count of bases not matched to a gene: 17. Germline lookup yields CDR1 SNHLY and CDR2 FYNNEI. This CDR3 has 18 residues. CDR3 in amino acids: CASRGGLAALSSGYEQYF. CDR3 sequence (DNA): TGTGCCAGCAGGGGAGGACTAGCGGCCCTTTCAAGCGGCTACGAGCAGTACTTC. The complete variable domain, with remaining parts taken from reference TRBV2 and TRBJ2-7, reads EPEVTQTPSHQVTQMGQEVILRCVPISNHLYFYWYRQILGQKVEFLVSFYNNEISEKSEIFDDQFSVERPDGSNFTLKIRSTKLEDSAMYFCASRGGLAALSSGYEQYFGPGTRLTVT.

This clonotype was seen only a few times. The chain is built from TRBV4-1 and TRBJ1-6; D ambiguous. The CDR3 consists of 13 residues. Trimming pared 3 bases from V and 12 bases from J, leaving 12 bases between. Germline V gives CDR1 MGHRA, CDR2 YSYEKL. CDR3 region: CASSHRAPRPLHF. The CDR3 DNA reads TGCGCCAGCAGCCACCGTGCCCCTAGACCCCTCCACTTT.

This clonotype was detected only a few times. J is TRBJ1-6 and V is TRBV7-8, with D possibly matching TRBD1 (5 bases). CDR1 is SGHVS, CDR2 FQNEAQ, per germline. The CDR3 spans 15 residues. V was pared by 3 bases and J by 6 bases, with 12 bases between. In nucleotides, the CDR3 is TGTGCCAGCAGCTTTGCAGGGTCCGGTAATTCACCCCTCCACTTT. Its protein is CASSFAGSGNSPLHF.

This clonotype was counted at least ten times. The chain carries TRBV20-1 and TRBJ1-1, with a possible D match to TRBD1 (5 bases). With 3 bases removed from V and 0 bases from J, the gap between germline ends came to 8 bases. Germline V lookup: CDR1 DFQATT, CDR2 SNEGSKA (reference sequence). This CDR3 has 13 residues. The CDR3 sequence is CSASRAMNTEAFF. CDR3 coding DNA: TGCAGTGCTAGCAGGGCCATGAACACTGAAGCTTTCTTT.

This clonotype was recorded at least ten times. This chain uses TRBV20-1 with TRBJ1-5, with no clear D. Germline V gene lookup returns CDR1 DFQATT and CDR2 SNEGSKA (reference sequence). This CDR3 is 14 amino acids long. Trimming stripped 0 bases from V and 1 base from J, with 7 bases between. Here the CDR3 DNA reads TGCAGTGCTAGAGATCGGGAGAGCAATCAGCCCCAGCATTTT. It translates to CSARDRESNQPQHF.

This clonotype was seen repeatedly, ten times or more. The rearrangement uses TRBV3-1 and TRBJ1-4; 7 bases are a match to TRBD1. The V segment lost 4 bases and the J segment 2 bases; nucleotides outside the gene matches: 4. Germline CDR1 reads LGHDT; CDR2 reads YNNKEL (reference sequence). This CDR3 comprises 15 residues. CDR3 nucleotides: TGTGCCAGCAGCCGGGGACAGATGACTAATGAAAAACTGTTTTTT. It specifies CASSRGQMTNEKLFF.

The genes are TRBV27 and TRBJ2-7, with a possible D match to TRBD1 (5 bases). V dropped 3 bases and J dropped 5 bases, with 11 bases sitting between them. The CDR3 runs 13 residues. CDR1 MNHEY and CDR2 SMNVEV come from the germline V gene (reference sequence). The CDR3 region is CASSFQGTHEQYF. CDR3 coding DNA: TGTGCCAGCAGTTTTCAGGGAACCCACGAGCAGTACTTC.

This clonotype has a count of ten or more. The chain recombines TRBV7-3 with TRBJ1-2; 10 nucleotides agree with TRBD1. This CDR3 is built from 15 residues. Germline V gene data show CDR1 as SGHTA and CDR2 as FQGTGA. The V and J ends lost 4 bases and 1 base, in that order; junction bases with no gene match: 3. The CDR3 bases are TGTGCCAGCAGCTGGACAGGGGGTGGTAACTATGGCTACACCTTC. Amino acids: CASSWTGGGNYGYTF.

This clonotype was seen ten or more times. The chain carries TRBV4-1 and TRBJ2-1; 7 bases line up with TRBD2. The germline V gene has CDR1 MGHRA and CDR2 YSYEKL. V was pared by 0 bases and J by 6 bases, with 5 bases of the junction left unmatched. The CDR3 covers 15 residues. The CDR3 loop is CASSQEEVAGNEQFF. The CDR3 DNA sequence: TGCGCCAGCAGCCAAGAAGAGGTAGCGGGCAATGAGCAGTTCTTC.

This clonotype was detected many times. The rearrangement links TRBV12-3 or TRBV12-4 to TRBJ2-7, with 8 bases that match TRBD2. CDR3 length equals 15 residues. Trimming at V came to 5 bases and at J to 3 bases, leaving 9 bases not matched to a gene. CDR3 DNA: TGTGCCAGCAGTGTCTACCTTAGCGGGAACTACGAGCAGTACTTC. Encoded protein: CASSVYLSGNYEQYF.

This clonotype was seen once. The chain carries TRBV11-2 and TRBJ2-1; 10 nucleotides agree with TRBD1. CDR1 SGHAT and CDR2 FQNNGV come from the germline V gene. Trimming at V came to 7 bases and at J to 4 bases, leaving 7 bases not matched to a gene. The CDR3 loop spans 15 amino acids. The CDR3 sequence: CASTRDRGSYNEQFF. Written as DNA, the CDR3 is TGTGCCAGCACCCGGGACAGGGGATCTTACAATGAGCAGTTCTTC.

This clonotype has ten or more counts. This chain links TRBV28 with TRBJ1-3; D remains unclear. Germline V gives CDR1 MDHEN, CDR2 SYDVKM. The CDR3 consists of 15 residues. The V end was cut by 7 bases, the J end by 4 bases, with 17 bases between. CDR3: CASTSRPESGNTIYF. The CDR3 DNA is TGTGCCAGCACCTCCAGGCCGGAGTCGGGAAACACCATATATTTT.